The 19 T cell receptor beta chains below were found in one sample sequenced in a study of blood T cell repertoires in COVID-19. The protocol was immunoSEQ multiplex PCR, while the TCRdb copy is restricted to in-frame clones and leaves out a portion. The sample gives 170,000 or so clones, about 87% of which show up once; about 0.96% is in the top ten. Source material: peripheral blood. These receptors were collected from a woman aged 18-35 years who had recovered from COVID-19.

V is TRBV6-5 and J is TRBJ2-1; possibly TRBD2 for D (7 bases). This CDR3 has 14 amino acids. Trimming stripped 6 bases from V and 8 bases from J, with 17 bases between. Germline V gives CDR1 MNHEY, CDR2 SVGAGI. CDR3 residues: CASRSGGRMDEQFF. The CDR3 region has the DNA TGTGCCAGCAGGTCGGGGGGCCGGATGGATGAGCAGTTCTTC.

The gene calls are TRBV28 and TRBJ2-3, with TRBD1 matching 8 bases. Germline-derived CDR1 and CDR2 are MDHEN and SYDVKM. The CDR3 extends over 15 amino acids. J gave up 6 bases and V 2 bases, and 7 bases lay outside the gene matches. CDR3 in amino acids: CASSLPQGAGDTQYF. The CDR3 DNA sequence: TGTGCCAGCAGTTTACCCCAGGGGGCAGGGGATACGCAGTATTTT. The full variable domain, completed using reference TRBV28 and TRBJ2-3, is DVKVTQSSRYLVKRTGEKVFLECVQDMDHENMFWYRQDPGLGLRLIYFSYDVKMKEKGDIPEGYSVSREKKERFSLILESASTNQTSMYLCASSLPQGAGDTQYFGPGTRLTVL.

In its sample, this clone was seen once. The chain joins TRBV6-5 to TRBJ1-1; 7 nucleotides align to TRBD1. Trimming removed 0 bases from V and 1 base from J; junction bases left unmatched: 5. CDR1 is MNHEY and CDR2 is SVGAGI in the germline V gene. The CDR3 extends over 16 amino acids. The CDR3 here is CASSYSQGVKNTEAFF. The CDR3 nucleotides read TGTGCCAGCAGTTACTCCCAGGGGGTGAAGAACACTGAAGCTTTCTTT.

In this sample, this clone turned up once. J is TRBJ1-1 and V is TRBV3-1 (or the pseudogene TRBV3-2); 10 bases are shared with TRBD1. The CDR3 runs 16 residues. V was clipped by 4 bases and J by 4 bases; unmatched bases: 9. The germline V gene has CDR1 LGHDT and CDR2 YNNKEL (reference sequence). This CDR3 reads CASSPLLGQGSTEAFF. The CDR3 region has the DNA TGTGCCAGCAGCCCACTCTTGGGACAGGGGAGCACTGAAGCTTTCTTT.

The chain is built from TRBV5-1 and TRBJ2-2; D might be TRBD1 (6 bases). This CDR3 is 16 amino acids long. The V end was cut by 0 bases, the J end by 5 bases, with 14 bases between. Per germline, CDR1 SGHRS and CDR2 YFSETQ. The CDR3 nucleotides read TGCGCCAGCAGCTTGGCCGGACAGTGGGGGACCGGGGAGCTGTTTTTT. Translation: CASSLAGQWGTGELFF.

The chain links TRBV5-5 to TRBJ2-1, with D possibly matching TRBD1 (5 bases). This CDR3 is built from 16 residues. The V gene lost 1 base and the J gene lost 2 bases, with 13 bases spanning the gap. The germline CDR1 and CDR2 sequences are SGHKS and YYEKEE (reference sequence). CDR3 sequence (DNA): TGTGCCAGCAGCTTGAGTGAACCAGGGACCTACAATGAGCAGTTCTTC. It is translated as CASSLSEPGTYNEQFF.

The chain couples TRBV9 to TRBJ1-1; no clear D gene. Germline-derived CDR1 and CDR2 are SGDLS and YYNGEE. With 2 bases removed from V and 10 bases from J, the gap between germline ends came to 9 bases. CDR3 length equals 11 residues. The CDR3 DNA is TGTGCCAGCAGCGTCGGGGAAATAGCTTTCTTT. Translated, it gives CASSVGEIAFF. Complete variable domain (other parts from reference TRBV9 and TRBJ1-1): DSGVTQTPKHLITATGQRVTLRCSPRSGDLSVYWYQQSLDQGLQFLIQYYNGEERAKGNILERFSAQQFPDLHSELNLSSLELGDSALYFCASSVGEIAFFGQGTRLTVV.

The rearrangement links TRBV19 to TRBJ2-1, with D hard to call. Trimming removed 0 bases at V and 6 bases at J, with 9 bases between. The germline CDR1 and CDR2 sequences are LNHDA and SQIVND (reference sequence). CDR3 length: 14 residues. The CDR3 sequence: CASSIEHGPNEQFF. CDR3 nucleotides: TGTGCCAGTAGTATAGAACATGGCCCCAATGAGCAGTTCTTC.

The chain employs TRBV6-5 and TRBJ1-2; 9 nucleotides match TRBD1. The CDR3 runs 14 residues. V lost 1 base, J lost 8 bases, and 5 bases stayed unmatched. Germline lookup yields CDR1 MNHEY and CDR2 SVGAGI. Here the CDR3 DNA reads TGTGCCAGCAGTTACTATGGGACAGGGATAGGCTACACCTTC. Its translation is CASSYYGTGIGYTF.

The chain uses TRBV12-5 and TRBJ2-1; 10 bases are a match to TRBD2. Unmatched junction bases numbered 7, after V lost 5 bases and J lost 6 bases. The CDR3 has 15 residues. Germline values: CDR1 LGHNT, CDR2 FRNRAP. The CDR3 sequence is CASGSGGAGSNEQFF. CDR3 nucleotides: TGTGCTAGTGGTAGCGGGGGGGCCGGAAGCAATGAGCAGTTCTTC.

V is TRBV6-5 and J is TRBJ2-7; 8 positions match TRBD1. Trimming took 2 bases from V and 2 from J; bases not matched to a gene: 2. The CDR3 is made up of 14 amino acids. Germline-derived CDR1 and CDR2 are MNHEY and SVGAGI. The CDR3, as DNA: TGTGCCAGCAGTTACGAGACAGGGGCCTACGAGCAGTACTTC. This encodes CASSYETGAYEQYF.

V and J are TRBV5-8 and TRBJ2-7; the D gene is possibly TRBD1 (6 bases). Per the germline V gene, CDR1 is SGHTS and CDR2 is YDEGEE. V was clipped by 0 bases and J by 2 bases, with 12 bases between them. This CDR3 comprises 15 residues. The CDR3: CASSLGAGAAYEQYF. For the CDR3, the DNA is TGTGCCAGCAGCTTGGGTGCAGGGGCCGCCTACGAGCAGTACTTC.

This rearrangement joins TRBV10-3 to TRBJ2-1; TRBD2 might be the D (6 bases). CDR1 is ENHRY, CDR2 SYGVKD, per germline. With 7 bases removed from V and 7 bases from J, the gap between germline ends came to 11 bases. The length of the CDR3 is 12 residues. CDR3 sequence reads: CAIMRSGNEQFF. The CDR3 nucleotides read TGTGCCATCATGCGGAGCGGGAATGAGCAGTTCTTC.

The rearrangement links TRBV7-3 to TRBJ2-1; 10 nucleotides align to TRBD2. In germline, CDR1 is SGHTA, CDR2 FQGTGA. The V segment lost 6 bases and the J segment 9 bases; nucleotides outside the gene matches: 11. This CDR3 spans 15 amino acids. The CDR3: CASSPFSGRFSEQFF. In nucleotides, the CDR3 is TGTGCCAGCAGTCCCTTTAGCGGGAGGTTTAGTGAGCAGTTCTTC.

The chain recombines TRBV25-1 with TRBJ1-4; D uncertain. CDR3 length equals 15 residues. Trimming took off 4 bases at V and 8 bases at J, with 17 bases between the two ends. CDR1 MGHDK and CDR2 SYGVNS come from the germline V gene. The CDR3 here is CASSGRRGGGEKLFF. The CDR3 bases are TGTGCCAGCAGTGGTCGGAGAGGCGGTGGAGAAAAACTGTTTTTT.

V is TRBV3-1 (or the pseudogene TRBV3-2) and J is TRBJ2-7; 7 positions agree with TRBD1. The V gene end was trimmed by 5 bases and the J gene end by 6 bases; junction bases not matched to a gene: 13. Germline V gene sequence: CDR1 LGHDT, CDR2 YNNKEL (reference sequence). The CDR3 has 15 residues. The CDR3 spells CASSRPLGRGIEQYV. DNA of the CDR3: TGTGCCAGCAGCAGACCGTTGGGCAGGGGGATCGAGCAGTACGTC.

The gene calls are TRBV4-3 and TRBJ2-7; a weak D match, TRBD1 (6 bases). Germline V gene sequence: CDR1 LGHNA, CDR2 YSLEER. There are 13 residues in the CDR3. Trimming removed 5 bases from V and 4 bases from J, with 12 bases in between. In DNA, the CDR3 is TGCGCCAGCAGCAGGGACACGTTGTACGAGCAGTACTTC. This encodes CASSRDTLYEQYF.

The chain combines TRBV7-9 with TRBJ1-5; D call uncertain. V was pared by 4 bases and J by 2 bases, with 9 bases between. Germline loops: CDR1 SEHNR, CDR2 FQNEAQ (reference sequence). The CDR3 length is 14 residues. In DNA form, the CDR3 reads TGTGCCAGCAGCTCCAGTGGGCGCAATCAGCCCCAGCATTTT. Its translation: CASSSSGRNQPQHF.

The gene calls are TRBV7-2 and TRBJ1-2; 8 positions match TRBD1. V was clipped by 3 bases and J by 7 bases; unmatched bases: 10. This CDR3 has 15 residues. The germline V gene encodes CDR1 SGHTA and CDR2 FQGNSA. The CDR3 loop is CASSFDSGGLRGYTF. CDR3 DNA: TGTGCCAGCAGCTTTGACTCAGGGGGCTTACGTGGCTACACCTTC. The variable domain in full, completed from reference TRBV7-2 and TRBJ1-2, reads GAGVSQSPSNKVTEKGKDVELRCDPISGHTALYWYRQSLGQGLEFLIYFQGNSAPDKSGLPSDRFSAERTGGSVSTLTIQRTQQEDSAVYLCASSFDSGGLRGYTFGSGTRLTVV.